These 11 T cell receptor beta chains came from one sample sequenced in a study of neurological immune-mediated disorders. MiXCR was run by TCRdb on the 5' RACE reads, yielding one entry per CDR3 protein. The table lists about 89,000 distinct CDR3 sequences, roughly 2.6% of them singletons. Sequencing used PBMCs. The receptors stem from a woman aged 30 to 39 with multiple sclerosis.

Ten or more counts support this clonotype. The V and J genes are TRBV27 and TRBJ2-1, with D perhaps TRBD2 (5 bases). Germline-derived CDR1 and CDR2 are MNHEY and SMNVEV (reference sequence). The CDR3 length is 16 residues. Trimming cost V 1 base and J 6 bases, with 16 bases left between them. The CDR3 sequence is CASSLLGSLAANEQFF. The CDR3 DNA sequence: TGTGCCAGCAGTTTATTGGGGTCCCTAGCTGCCAATGAGCAGTTCTTC.

This clonotype showed up many times. V is TRBV5-6 and J is TRBJ2-7, with 7 bases lining up with TRBD2. The CDR3 covers 13 residues. With V trimmed by 4 bases and J by 4 bases, 5 bases remained unmatched. The germline CDR1 and CDR2 sequences are SGHDT and YYEEEE. The CDR3 is CASSAGTTYEQYF. For the CDR3, the DNA is TGTGCCAGCAGCGCCGGGACTACTTACGAGCAGTACTTC.

There are many counts of this clonotype. The chain links TRBV30 to TRBJ2-1, with a tentative D call TRBD2 (5 bases). Germline V gene lookup returns CDR1 GTSNPN and CDR2 SVGIG (reference sequence). Trimming took off 3 bases at V and 10 bases at J, with 16 bases between the two ends. CDR3 length: 13 amino acids. CDR3 protein: CAWRGNLQREQFF. The CDR3 coding sequence is TGTGCCTGGAGAGGGAATCTCCAGCGGGAGCAGTTCTTC.

This clonotype was recorded many times. CDR3: CASSNSGTGSQPQHF. The CDR3 DNA is TGTGCCAGCAGCAACTCCGGGACAGGGTCCCAGCCCCAGCATTTT. The J gene is TRBJ1-5, the V gene TRBV5-8; 9 nucleotides agree with TRBD1. CDR1 is SGHTS and CDR2 is YDEGEE in the germline V gene. This CDR3 comprises 15 residues. The junction had 9 bases not matched to a gene; V was cut back by 4 bases and J by 7 bases.

Ten or more counts support this clonotype. The chain joins TRBV10-3 to TRBJ1-2; D unresolved. The CDR3 extends over 14 amino acids. Germline loops: CDR1 ENHRY, CDR2 SYGVKD. Trimming removed 5 bases at V and 5 bases at J, with 15 bases between. The CDR3 coding sequence is TGTGCCATCAGTCTGGAGGTGGTGGGGTATGGCTACACCTTC. The encoded protein is CAISLEVVGYGYTF.

This clonotype was counted at least ten times. V gene TRBV12-3 or TRBV12-4 combines with J gene TRBJ1-1; 8 nucleotides agree with TRBD1. The trim removed 5 bases at V and 1 base at J, leaving 9 bases unmatched. This CDR3 is built from 16 residues. The CDR3 protein is CASSPNRGTKNTEAFF. The CDR3 region has the DNA TGTGCCAGCAGTCCAAACAGGGGGACAAAGAACACTGAAGCTTTCTTT.

This clonotype was seen many times. The chain uses TRBV6-5 and TRBJ2-5; the D is unclear. The CDR3 runs 13 residues. The V gene lost 5 bases and the J gene lost 2 bases, with 9 bases spanning the gap. Germline CDR1 and CDR2: MNHEY and SVGAGI. The CDR3 protein is CASSRGVQETQYF. For the CDR3, the DNA is TGTGCCAGCAGTCGAGGAGTACAAGAGACCCAGTACTTC.

This clonotype was observed many times. This chain links TRBV7-2 with TRBJ2-7; 7 bases match TRBD1. The length of the CDR3 is 15 residues. Looked up from germline, CDR1 is SGHTA and CDR2 is FQGNSA. J lost 2 bases, V lost 3 bases, and 7 bases had no gene match. The CDR3 protein is CASSFSRDRAYEQYF. In nucleotides, the CDR3 is TGTGCCAGCAGCTTTTCCCGGGACAGAGCCTACGAGCAGTACTTC. The whole variable domain, filled in from reference TRBV7-2 and TRBJ2-7, reads GAGVSQSPSNKVTEKGKDVELRCDPISGHTALYWYRQSLGQGLEFLIYFQGNSAPDKSGLPSDRFSAERTGGSVSTLTIQRTQQEDSAVYLCASSFSRDRAYEQYFGPGTRLTVT.

This clonotype has a count of ten or more. The gene calls are TRBV5-1 and TRBJ2-2; D is undetermined. The CDR3 has 14 residues. Germline CDR1 reads SGHRS; CDR2 reads YFSETQ. Trimming left V 4 bases short and J 7 bases short, with 14 bases between. The CDR3 DNA is TGCGCCAGCAGCCCTTACCTTGCTAACGGGGAGCTGTTTTTT. It specifies CASSPYLANGELFF.

The V and J genes are TRBV21-1 and TRBJ2-1; TRBD2, the table's D call, was not compared with the DNA. TRBV21-1 is an annotated pseudogene. CDR3 length equals 14 residues. CDR3 DNA sequence: TGTGCCAGCAGCACTCAAGCGGGGTCCAATGAGCAGTTCTTC. Translation: CASSTQAGSNEQFF.

This clonotype was seen at least ten times. The gene calls are TRBV5-4 and TRBJ1-5; 8 bases map to TRBD1. Trimming cost V 4 bases and J 9 bases; bases outside gene matches: 3. The length of the CDR3 is 12 residues. CDR1 is SGHNT and CDR2 is YYREEE in the germline V gene (reference sequence). CDR3 nucleotide sequence: TGTGCCAGCAGCCAGGGGACAGGGCCCCAGCATTTT. Amino acids: CASSQGTGPQHF.